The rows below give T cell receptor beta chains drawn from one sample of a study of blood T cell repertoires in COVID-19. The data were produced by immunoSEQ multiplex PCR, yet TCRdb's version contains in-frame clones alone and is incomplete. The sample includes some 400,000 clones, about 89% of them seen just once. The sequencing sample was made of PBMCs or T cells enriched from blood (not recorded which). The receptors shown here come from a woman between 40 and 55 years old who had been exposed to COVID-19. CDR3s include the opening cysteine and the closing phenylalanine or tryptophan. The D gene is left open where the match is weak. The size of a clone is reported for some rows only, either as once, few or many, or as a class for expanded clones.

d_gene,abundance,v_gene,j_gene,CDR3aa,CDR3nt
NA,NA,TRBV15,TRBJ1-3,CATSLAGFLSGNTIYF,TGTGCCACCAGCCTCGCCGGGTTTCTATCTGGAAACACCATATATTTT
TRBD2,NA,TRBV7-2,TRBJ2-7,CASSPRGAGVDEQYF,TGTGCCAGCAGCCCCCGAGGAGCGGGAGTCGACGAGCAGTACTTC
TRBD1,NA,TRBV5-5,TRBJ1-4,CASRPGTANEKLFF,TGTGCCAGCAGGCCCGGGACAGCTAATGAAAAACTGTTTTTT
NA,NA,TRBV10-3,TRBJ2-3,CAISVEGRTDTQYF,TGTGCCATCAGTGTGGAGGGTAGGACAGATACGCAGTATTTT
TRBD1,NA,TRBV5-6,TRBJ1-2,CASSLTGVSYGYTF,TGTGCCAGCAGCTTGACAGGGGTTTCCTATGGCTACACCTTC
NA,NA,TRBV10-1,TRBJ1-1,CASRGPNTEAFF,TGCGCCAGCCGCGGCCCGAACACTGAAGCTTTCTTT
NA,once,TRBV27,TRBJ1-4,CASRRAQMTGGKLFF,TGTGCCAGCAGGAGGGCGCAGATGACAGGCGGAAAACTGTTTTTT
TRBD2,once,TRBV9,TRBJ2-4,CASSVGPLAANIQYF,TGTGCCAGCAGCGTAGGCCCCCTAGCGGCAAACATTCAGTACTTC
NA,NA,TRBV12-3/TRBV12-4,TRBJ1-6,CASSWGGGSPLHF,TGTGCCAGCAGTTGGGGGGGAGGTTCACCCCTCCACTTT
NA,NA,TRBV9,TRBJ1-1,CASSVGVGAHTEAFF,TGTGCCAGCAGCGTAGGGGTGGGGGCCCACACTGAAGCTTTCTTT
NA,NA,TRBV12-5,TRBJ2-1,CASGPREALEQFF,TGTGCTAGTGGTCCCCGTGAAGCCCTAGAGCAGTTCTTC
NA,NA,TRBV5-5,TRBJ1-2,CASSKDWDYGYTF,TGTGCCAGCAGCAAGGACTGGGACTATGGCTACACCTTC
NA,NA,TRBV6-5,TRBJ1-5,CASSPDRNNQPQHF,TGTGCCAGCAGCCCCGACAGGAACAATCAGCCCCAGCATTTT
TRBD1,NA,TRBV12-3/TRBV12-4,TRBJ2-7,CASSPGQGYEQYF,TGTGCCAGCAGTCCGGGACAGGGGTACGAGCAGTACTTC
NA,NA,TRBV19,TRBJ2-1,CASRGKDRSSYNEQFF,TGTGCCAGTAGGGGAAAAGACAGATCCTCTTACAATGAGCAGTTCTTC
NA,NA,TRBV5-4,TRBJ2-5,CASSHYGETQYF,TGTGCCAGCAGCCATTACGGGGAGACCCAGTACTTC
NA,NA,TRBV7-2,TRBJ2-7,CASSLSPRDEQYF,TGTGCCAGCAGCTTAAGTCCGAGGGACGAGCAGTACTTC
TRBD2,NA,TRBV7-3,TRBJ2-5,CASSPSGRQTQYF,TGTGCCAGCAGTCCTAGCGGGAGGCAGACCCAGTACTTC
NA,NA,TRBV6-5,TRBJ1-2,CASSYSGGDVGYGYTF,TGTGCCAGCAGTTACTCGGGAGGGGACGTTGGCTATGGCTACACCTTC
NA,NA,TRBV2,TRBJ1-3,CASKVGSSGNTIYF,TGTGCCAGCAAAGTTGGTAGCTCTGGAAACACCATATATTTT
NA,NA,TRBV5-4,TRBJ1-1,CASSSPRNTEAFF,TGTGCCAGCAGCTCTCCTAGGAACACTGAAGCTTTCTTT
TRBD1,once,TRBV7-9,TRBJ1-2,CASTRGAGTGDYGYTF,TGTGCCAGCACCCGAGGGGCCGGGACAGGGGACTATGGCTACACCTTC
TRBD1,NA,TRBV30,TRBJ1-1,CAWSGDRERGTEAFF,TGTGCCTGGAGTGGGGACAGGGAGAGGGGCACTGAAGCTTTCTTT
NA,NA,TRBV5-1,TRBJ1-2,CASSLKIGGDYTF,TGCGCCAGCAGCTTGAAAATAGGGGGAGACTACACCTTC
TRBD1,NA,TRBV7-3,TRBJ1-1,CASSDRDRGLSNTEAFF,TGTGCCAGCAGCGACCGGGACAGGGGGCTGTCCAACACTGAAGCTTTCTTT
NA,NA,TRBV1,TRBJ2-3,CTSSHGGGGTDTQYF,TGCACCAGCAGCCATGGGGGGGGAGGCACAGATACGCAGTATTTT
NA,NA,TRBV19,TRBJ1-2,CASSIGGKYGYTF,TGTGCCAGTAGTATCGGCGGAAAGTATGGCTACACCTTC
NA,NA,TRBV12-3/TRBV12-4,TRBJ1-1,CASSTFLNTEAFF,TGTGCCAGCAGCACTTTCTTGAACACTGAAGCTTTCTTT
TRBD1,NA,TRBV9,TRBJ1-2,CASSPTTGAEGYTF,TGTGCCAGCAGCCCAACGACAGGGGCGGAGGGCTACACCTTC
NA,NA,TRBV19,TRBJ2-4,CASTPRTDRGIQYF,TGTGCCAGTACCCCCCGGACAGACCGAGGGATTCAGTACTTC
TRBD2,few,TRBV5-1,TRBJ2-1,CASGLAGPYNEQFF,TGCGCCTCCGGACTAGCGGGACCCTACAATGAGCAGTTCTTC
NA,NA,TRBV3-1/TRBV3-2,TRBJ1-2,CASSQDRYAGSHGYTF,TGTGCCAGCAGCCAAGATAGGTACGCAGGGTCGCATGGCTACACCTTC
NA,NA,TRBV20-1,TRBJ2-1,CSAREIEQFF,TGCAGTGCTAGGGAGATTGAGCAGTTCTTC
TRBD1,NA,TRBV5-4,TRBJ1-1,CASSPGQGAWGTEAFF,TGTGCCAGCAGCCCCGGACAGGGGGCTTGGGGCACTGAAGCTTTCTTT
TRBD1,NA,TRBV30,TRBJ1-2,CAWSVQGAKSGYTF,TGTGCCTGGAGTGTACAGGGGGCAAAGAGTGGCTACACCTTC
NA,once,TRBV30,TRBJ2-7,CAWSVTVREQYF,TGTGCCTGGAGTGTAACGGTCCGCGAGCAGTACTTC
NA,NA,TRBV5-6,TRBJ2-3,CASSFTGSPDTQYF,TGTGCCAGCAGCTTTACAGGGTCCCCAGATACGCAGTATTTT
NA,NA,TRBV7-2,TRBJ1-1,CASSPSDRSMNTEAFF,TGTGCCAGCAGCCCGTCGGACAGATCTATGAACACTGAAGCTTTCTTT
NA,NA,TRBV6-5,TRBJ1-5,CASSPYGGSNQPQHF,TGTGCCAGCAGTCCGTATGGGGGCAGCAATCAGCCCCAGCATTTT
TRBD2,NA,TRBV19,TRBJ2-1,CASSIGTSGSNEQFF,TGTGCCAGTAGTATCGGGACTAGCGGGAGTAATGAGCAGTTCTTC